The 26 T cell receptor beta chains below come from one sample, sequenced in a study of blood T cell repertoires in COVID-19. Sequenced by immunoSEQ multiplex PCR; TCRdb stores in-frame clones only, minus some. This table holds 150,000 to 200,000 clones, around 87% found once. Sequencing input: peripheral blood. The receptors shown here come from a man in his forties or fifties with active or convalescent COVID-19.

The chain couples TRBV7-9 to TRBJ1-2, with 7 bases that match TRBD1. The CDR3 runs 14 residues. V dropped 5 bases and J dropped 5; count of bases not matched to a gene: 8. The V gene's germline CDR1 is SEHNR and CDR2 FQNEAQ (reference sequence). In nucleotides, the CDR3 is TGTGCCAGCAGCCTCGACAGGGAATTATATGGCTACACCTTC. Protein sequence: CASSLDRELYGYTF.

V is TRBV10-3 and J is TRBJ2-7, with 10 nucleotides matching TRBD1. Germline CDR1 reads ENHRY; CDR2 reads SYGVKD. This CDR3 comprises 17 residues. Trimming removed 4 bases from V and 2 bases from J; junction bases left unmatched: 11. CDR3 region: CAISATTGGGIPYEQYF. DNA for the CDR3: TGTGCCATCAGTGCCACGACAGGGGGCGGGATACCCTACGAGCAGTACTTC.

This chain connects TRBV6-5 to TRBJ1-3; weak D call: TRBD1 (5 bases). CDR1 MNHEY and CDR2 SVGAGI come from the germline V gene. Trimming removed 6 bases from V and 3 bases from J, with 6 bases in between. This CDR3 spans 12 amino acids. This chain's CDR3 is CASRTDGNTIYF. CDR3 coding DNA: TGTGCCAGCAGGACAGATGGAAACACCATATATTTT.

Here the CDR3 reads CASSEVTSVAYNEQFF. CDR3 sequence (DNA): TGTGCCAGCAGTGAAGTAACTAGCGTAGCCTACAATGAGCAGTTCTTC. This chain uses TRBV2 with TRBJ2-1; TRBD2 aligns across 7 bases. V lost 1 base, J lost 2 bases, and 5 bases stayed unmatched. Germline assignment: CDR1 SNHLY and CDR2 FYNNEI. The CDR3 spans 16 residues.

The chain employs TRBV7-8 and TRBJ2-7, with 7 positions matching TRBD2. CDR3 length equals 14 residues. Per the germline V gene, CDR1 is SGHVS and CDR2 is FQNEAQ. V gave up 1 base and J gave up 6 bases; unmatched junction bases: 6. This CDR3 is CASSLEGREGEQYF. CDR3 sequence (DNA): TGTGCCAGCAGCTTAGAGGGCAGGGAGGGCGAGCAGTACTTC.

The chain has TRBV9 and TRBJ1-4; D gene unclear. Trimming cost V 2 bases and J 5 bases, with 10 bases left between them. Germline-derived CDR1 and CDR2 are SGDLS and YYNGEE. This CDR3 is built from 14 residues. In DNA form, the CDR3 reads TGTGCCAGCAGCGTGACATTTCAAAATGAAAAACTGTTTTTT. The encoded protein is CASSVTFQNEKLFF.

The V call is TRBV5-6, the J call TRBJ1-2, with D unresolved. Germline values: CDR1 SGHDT, CDR2 YYEEEE. V was clipped by 0 bases and J by 4 bases, with 10 bases between them. This CDR3 has 14 residues. In DNA, the CDR3 is TGTGCCAGCAGCTTGGGGGCGCCTACCTATGGCTACACCTTC. Translated: CASSLGAPTYGYTF.

The genes are TRBV19 and TRBJ1-4; TRBD1 agrees at 7 bases. Looked up from germline, CDR1 is LNHDA and CDR2 is SQIVND (reference sequence). The CDR3 length is 16 residues. The junction had 11 bases not matched to a gene; V was cut back by 3 bases and J by 7 bases. CDR3 sequence: CASSIDRELFGEKLFF. The DNA of the CDR3 is TGTGCCAGTAGTATCGACAGGGAGTTATTTGGTGAAAAACTGTTTTTT.

This clone was counted a single time. The genes are TRBV6-5 and TRBJ1-5, with TRBD1 matching 9 bases. The CDR3 extends over 15 amino acids. Losses at the gene ends were 6 bases for V and 6 bases for J; bases not matched to a gene: 9. CDR1 is MNHEY and CDR2 is SVGAGI in the germline V gene. CDR3 amino acids: CASSQGGQGIQPQHF. The CDR3 nucleotides are TGTGCCAGCAGCCAGGGTGGACAGGGGATTCAGCCCCAGCATTTT.

The genes are TRBV9 and TRBJ2-5, with 7 bases fitting TRBD2. J was trimmed by 1 base and V by 2 bases; bases with no gene match: 5. Per the germline V gene, CDR1 is SGDLS and CDR2 is YYNGEE. This CDR3 is built from 15 residues. The CDR3 DNA reads TGTGCCAGCAGCGTTCAAGCGGGGCCCCAAGAGACCCAGTACTTC. Amino acid sequence: CASSVQAGPQETQYF.

This rearrangement joins TRBV10-2 to TRBJ1-5; unclear D gene. V lost 0 bases and J 7 bases, leaving 10 bases between the germline ends. In germline, CDR1 is WSHSY, CDR2 SAAADI. The CDR3 runs to 14 residues. Here the CDR3 reads CASSESRFGQPQHF. The CDR3 nucleotides are TGCGCCAGCAGTGAGTCGAGGTTTGGGCAGCCCCAGCATTTT.

This clone was recorded only once. The chain recombines TRBV3-1 (or the pseudogene TRBV3-2) with TRBJ2-4; no clear D. Trimming took off 0 bases at V and 8 bases at J, with 17 bases between the two ends. Germline values: CDR1 LGHDT, CDR2 YNNKEL (reference sequence). There are 16 residues in the CDR3. The CDR3 region has the DNA TGTGCCAGCAGCCAAGATCCCCGCGTGAGTGGTGACATTCAGTACTTC. Translating it yields CASSQDPRVSGDIQYF.

The count of this clone is one. This chain links TRBV7-9 with TRBJ1-2; TRBD1 aligns across 10 bases. Per the germline V gene, CDR1 is SEHNR and CDR2 is FQNEAQ (reference sequence). The V gene end was trimmed by 5 bases and the J gene end by 6 bases; junction bases not matched to a gene: 6. This CDR3 is built from 14 residues. The DNA of the CDR3 is TGTGCCAGCAGCCTCGGACAGGGGGAGAATGGCTACACCTTC. It codes for CASSLGQGENGYTF.

This chain uses TRBV11-2 with TRBJ2-2; TRBD2 matches 12 bases. Germline V gene data show CDR1 as SGHAT and CDR2 as FQNNGV. The CDR3 contains 17 residues. Unmatched junction bases numbered 7, after V lost 3 bases and J lost 5 bases. The CDR3 DNA reads as TGTGCCAGCAGCTTGAGACTAGCGGGGGAATCAACCGGGGAGCTGTTTTTT. It encodes CASSLRLAGESTGELFF.

The CDR3 nucleotides are TGTGCCAGCAGTCCAACAGCTGACGAGCAGTACTTC. Its protein is CASSPTADEQYF. The chain joins TRBV27 to TRBJ2-7; unclear D gene. Germline V gene data show CDR1 as MNHEY and CDR2 as SMNVEV (reference sequence). V was trimmed by 5 bases and J by 5 bases, leaving 10 bases between them. The CDR3 totals 12 residues.

The V call is TRBV18, the J call TRBJ1-1; no firm D call. Trimming cost V 4 bases and J 5 bases, with 14 bases left between them. In germline, CDR1 is KGHSH, CDR2 LQKENI. CDR3 size: 14 residues. The CDR3 here is CASSLEGTGTEAFF. Written as DNA, the CDR3 is TGTGCCAGCTCACTCGAGGGTACCGGGACTGAAGCTTTCTTT.

The chain recombines TRBV2 with TRBJ1-6; the D gene is possibly TRBD1 (5 bases). Germline-derived CDR1 and CDR2 are SNHLY and FYNNEI. The length of the CDR3 is 14 residues. V was trimmed by 7 bases and J by 5 bases, leaving 12 bases between them. The CDR3 sequence: CASKPDMHNSPLHF. CDR3 DNA sequence: TGTGCCAGCAAGCCGGACATGCATAATTCACCCCTCCACTTT.

The rearrangement uses TRBV15 and TRBJ1-5; 7 bases match TRBD1. The V and J ends lost 3 bases and 0 bases, in that order; junction bases with no gene match: 8. This CDR3 is 17 amino acids long. CDR1 and CDR2 from the germline V gene are LNHNV and YYDKDF (reference sequence). The CDR3 DNA reads as TGTGCCACCAGCAGCGGGACAGCATATTATAGCAATCAGCCCCAGCATTTT. Translated: CATSSGTAYYSNQPQHF.

This clone has only one observation. The rearrangement uses TRBV18 and TRBJ2-4, with no clear D. The germline CDR1 and CDR2 sequences are KGHSH and LQKENI. This CDR3 has 13 residues. The germline V and J ends were trimmed by 1 base and 7 bases, with 8 bases remaining between them. The CDR3, as DNA: TGTGCCAGCTCACCACTTACGGGTAACATTCAGTACTTC. As protein: CASSPLTGNIQYF. The variable domain in full, completed from reference TRBV18 and TRBJ2-4, reads NAGVMQNPRHLVRRRGQEARLRCSPMKGHSHVYWYRQLPEEGLKFMVYLQKENIIDESGMPKERFSAEFPKEGPSILRIQQVVRGDSAAYFCASSPLTGNIQYFGAGTRLSVL.

J is TRBJ1-5 and V is TRBV6-1; D is undetermined. This CDR3 spans 13 amino acids. Trimming shortened V by 0 bases and J by 4 bases, and 4 bases separated the two germline ends. Germline V gene data show CDR1 as MNHNS and CDR2 as SASEGT. The CDR3 DNA follows: TGTGCCAGCAGTGAAGCGGCTAATCAGCCCCAGCATTTT. This gives the protein CASSEAANQPQHF.

The chain recombines TRBV7-2 with TRBJ1-6; TRBD1 matches 10 bases. CDR3 length: 15 residues. In germline, CDR1 is SGHTA, CDR2 FQGNSA. V trimming: 5 bases; J trimming: 11 bases; junction bases outside the gene matches: 9. CDR3 coding DNA: TGTGCCAGCAGCCAATTCGGACAGGGGGGTGCACCCCTCCACTTT. Amino acids: CASSQFGQGGAPLHF.

The gene calls are TRBV28 and TRBJ1-6; 8 nucleotides agree with TRBD1. The CDR3 loop spans 14 amino acids. Per the germline V gene, CDR1 is MDHEN and CDR2 is SYDVKM. J gave up 8 bases and V 2 bases, and 2 bases lay outside the gene matches. The CDR3 sequence is CASSLGQGYSPLHF. CDR3 sequence (DNA): TGTGCCAGCAGTTTAGGACAGGGCTATTCACCCCTCCACTTT. Based on the CDR3 plus reference TRBV28 and TRBJ1-6, the full variable domain is DVKVTQSSRYLVKRTGEKVFLECVQDMDHENMFWYRQDPGLGLRLIYFSYDVKMKEKGDIPEGYSVSREKKERFSLILESASTNQTSMYLCASSLGQGYSPLHFGNGTRLTVT.

The rearrangement uses TRBV7-2 and TRBJ2-5, with D tentatively TRBD2 (5 bases). The V and J ends lost 5 bases and 5 bases respectively, with 15 bases between them. Germline V gene sequence: CDR1 SGHTA, CDR2 FQGNSA. This CDR3 has 14 residues. CDR3 nucleotides: TGTGCCAGCAGCCGGAGGTGGCAGGTGGAGACCCAGTACTTC. This gives the protein CASSRRWQVETQYF.

CDR3 in amino acids: CASSLVTGTGAIRQYF. The CDR3 DNA reads TGTGCCAGCAGCTTAGTGACCGGGACAGGGGCGATCAGGCAGTACTTC. The V gene is TRBV7-9, the J gene TRBJ2-7; the match to TRBD1 covers 10 bases. The length of the CDR3 is 16 residues. V lost 1 base to trimming and J lost 9 bases; unmatched junction nucleotides: 12. Germline V lookup: CDR1 SEHNR, CDR2 FQNEAQ (reference sequence).

This rearrangement joins TRBV7-9 to TRBJ2-5; D is unclear. The length of the CDR3 is 14 residues. CDR1 SEHNR and CDR2 FQNEAQ come from the germline V gene (reference sequence). V lost 5 bases and J 1 base, leaving 11 bases between the germline ends. The CDR3 spells CASSPLAAQETQYF. For the CDR3, the DNA is TGTGCCAGCAGCCCGCTTGCGGCCCAAGAGACCCAGTACTTC.

This chain connects TRBV4-1 to TRBJ2-7; 9 bases fit TRBD1. With V trimmed by 3 bases and J by 3 bases, 9 bases remained unmatched. Looked up from germline, CDR1 is MGHRA and CDR2 is YSYEKL. The CDR3 extends over 16 amino acids. The CDR3 here is CASSHTLRDRDYEQYF. DNA of the CDR3: TGCGCCAGCAGCCACACTCTCCGGGACAGGGACTACGAGCAGTACTTC.